The rows below give T cell receptor beta chains drawn from one sample of a study of identical twins. TCRdb fed the 5' RACE reads into MiXCR, producing one record per CDR3 protein. This table has 550,000 to 800,000 distinct CDR3 sequences, roughly 7.1% appearing once. These records were also assigned to another study, of yellow fever vaccine responses in identical twins.

The specimen was PBMCs. These receptors came from a woman in her late teens or twenties in good health. CDR3s include the opening cysteine and the closing phenylalanine or tryptophan. Expanded clones are given a class, and other clones once, few, many or no size at all.

cdr3_length,j_call,v_call,clone_size,cdr3_aa
13,TRBJ2-3,TRBV28,.,CASSGVPVDTQYF
17,TRBJ2-1,TRBV7-2,many,CASRQGTFRDTYNEQFF
14,TRBJ1-1,TRBV12-3/TRBV12-4,few,CASSLGTLGTEAFF
16,TRBJ2-1,TRBV7-2,few,CASSMEKPYLYNEQFF
14,TRBJ2-2,TRBV29-1,.,CSVRASGGTRELFF
12,TRBJ2-7,TRBV3-1,few,CASSQDTYEQYF
18,TRBJ2-1,TRBV12-3/TRBV12-4,few,CASSLSREDRFGINEQFF
15,TRBJ2-3,TRBV15,few,CATSRDPDSTDTQYF
15,TRBJ1-2,TRBV18,few,CASSPDFRANYGYTF
13,TRBJ2-3,TRBV10-1,many,CASSRDRTDTQYF
14,TRBJ2-7,TRBV7-8,many,CASSFLAGPYEQYF
13,TRBJ1-6,TRBV3-1,few,CASSQDVGSPLHF
14,TRBJ2-5,TRBV7-9,.,CASSPLTGTETQYF
13,TRBJ2-2,TRBV5-1,.,CASNTGDTGELFF
13,TRBJ1-2,TRBV4-1,many,CASSAGQGGGYTF
13,TRBJ1-2,TRBV6-1,few,CASRPFTVLGYTF
15,TRBJ2-1,TRBV24-1,few,CATSPASGAYNEQFF
14,TRBJ1-1,TRBV7-9,many,CASSLRTLRTEAFF
15,TRBJ2-1,TRBV5-6,many,CASSWGQGTYNEQFF
14,TRBJ1-1,TRBV7-6,many,CASSQDGPGTEAFF
15,TRBJ2-1,TRBV24-1,few,CATSLAGALTHEQFF
14,TRBJ1-4,TRBV29-1,many,CSVVFSTGGEKLFF
13,TRBJ2-7,TRBV5-5,.,CASSTGILCEQYF
15,TRBJ2-5,TRBV28,many,CASSDLGGSQETQYF
14,TRBJ2-2,TRBV20-1,few,CSASVRGDTGELFF
16,TRBJ2-5,TRBV19,.,CASSPTRGQRGETQYF
15,TRBJ1-1,TRBV7-9,many,CASSPPQAENTEAFF
13,TRBJ2-5,TRBV6-5,few,CASSYRGIETQYF
19,TRBJ2-3,TRBV6-2/TRBV6-3,few,CASSYSSDRRSFSTDTQYF
14,TRBJ2-7,TRBV6-2/TRBV6-3,few,CASSYDQGLYEQYF
17,TRBJ2-3,TRBV11-3,many,CASSLPGLTTIPDTQYF
17,TRBJ2-3,TRBV10-3,few,CAISEGRRGAETDTQYF
11,TRBJ2-1,TRBV7-9,once,CASLTWGEQFF
17,TRBJ1-1,TRBV15,.,CATSREPGLTVSTEAFF
15,TRBJ1-5,TRBV3-1,many,CASSQGHSGFKPQHF
15,TRBJ2-5,TRBV10-3,few,CAISGVRGGEETQYF
12,TRBJ2-1,TRBV7-8,.,CASSLTSLQQFF
13,TRBJ2-4,TRBV5-1,few,CASSYRDGNIQYF
15,TRBJ2-1,TRBV7-3,few,CASSLRPGGYNEQFF
13,TRBJ2-7,TRBV7-9,.,CASSVGLADEQYF
13,TRBJ1-4,TRBV7-8,many,CASSPSTNEKLFF
12,TRBJ1-2,TRBV6-2/TRBV6-3,.,CASSDRPYGYTF
14,TRBJ2-5,TRBV7-7,few,CASSLRRDQETQYF
16,TRBJ2-5,TRBV5-1,many,CASSLDGTGLQETQYF
16,TRBJ2-6,TRBV29-1,many,CSVALGGPSGANVLTF
19,TRBJ2-5,TRBV5-1,few,CASSLGILAGENIGETQYF
16,TRBJ1-5,TRBV20-1,.,CSAPKGGAGSNQPQHF
12,TRBJ1-4,TRBV20-1,many,CSARGSEEKLFF